The sequence of this TCR beta chain was determined in a study of blood T cell repertoires in COVID-19. Study-wide background: From the United States, Italy and Spain came samples of acute and convalescent COVID-19. Sources were T cells, B-cell-depleted T cells, or PBMCs; the material itself was cDNA or gDNA.

Method: immunoSEQ multiplex PCR; TCRdb's copy keeps in-frame clones and lacks some. Altogether 150,000 to 200,000 clones are present, more than 75% being singletons, with the ten largest covering approximately 4.5%. The V end was cut by 3 bases, the J end by 6 bases, with 9 bases between. Per the germline V gene, CDR1 is SGDLS and CDR2 is YYNGEE. The CDR3 sequence is 13 residues long. This chain uses TRBV9 with TRBJ1-4; D is unresolved. The source is a human donor in a cohort sampled during active COVID-19. Sequencing used peripheral blood. CDR3: CASSGGGDEKLFF. The CDR3 bases are TGTGCCAGCAGCGGAGGCGGTGATGAAAAACTGTTTTTT.